Below, 23 T cell receptor beta chains from the same sample are listed, as sequenced in a study of shared clonotypes between healthy human individuals. The method was immunoSEQ multiplex PCR; TCRdb's version includes in-frame clones alone and lacks a portion of them. The sample lists 2 million to 3 million clones; more than 85% were seen once. Input material: naive CD4+ T cells from PBMCs. Subset indicated: CD45RA+ positively selected. Receptors were obtained from a man younger than 35 in good health. Some clones in this sample may be carry-over from other donors' samples.

J is TRBJ2-1 and V is TRBV18; 10 bases are shared with TRBD2. V lost 3 bases, J lost 8 bases, and 16 bases stayed unmatched. The CDR3 consists of 18 residues. The germline V gene has CDR1 KGHSH and CDR2 LQKENI. CDR3 in DNA: TGTGCCAGCTCACCTCTGCTAGCGGGAGCTCCCCTTTCGGATGAGCAGTTCTTC. Translation gives CASSPLLAGAPLSDEQFF.

J is TRBJ2-7 and V is TRBV27; 11 nucleotides line up with TRBD2. Looked up from germline, CDR1 is MNHEY and CDR2 is SMNVEV (reference sequence). The V and J ends lost 5 bases and 7 bases, in that order; junction bases with no gene match: 10. The CDR3 totals 15 residues. CDR3 region: CASSPGTSGRGEQYF. CDR3 nucleotides: TGTGCCAGCAGTCCCGGGACTAGCGGAAGGGGGGAGCAGTACTTC.

The V and J genes are TRBV18 and TRBJ1-2; 7 bases align to TRBD1. Germline V gene data show CDR1 as KGHSH and CDR2 as LQKENI. The CDR3 is 15 residues long. V was clipped by 3 bases and J by 6 bases; unmatched bases: 10. CDR3 sequence (DNA): TGTGCCAGCTCACCTACAGGGGCCCACGAGGATGGCTACACCTTC. It codes for CASSPTGAHEDGYTF.

The chain combines TRBV14 with TRBJ2-1; 10 bases match TRBD1. Germline V gene sequence: CDR1 SGHDN, CDR2 FVKESK. CDR3 length equals 15 residues. Germline trimming cut 6 bases from V and 7 bases from J; bases unmatched to any gene: 9. CDR3 sequence reads: CASRGPGQGRNEQFF. The DNA for the CDR3 is TGTGCCAGCAGGGGGCCGGGACAGGGGCGGAATGAGCAGTTCTTC.

The V gene is TRBV19, the J gene TRBJ1-1; D is perhaps TRBD1 (6 bases). V shed 7 bases and J shed 6 bases, with 15 bases lying between them. This CDR3 region has 13 residues. Germline CDR1 reads LNHDA; CDR2 reads SQIVND (reference sequence). The CDR3 coding sequence is TGTGCCAGTATTAACATACAGGGCTCTGAAGCTTTCTTT. This encodes CASINIQGSEAFF.

This sequence joins TRBV7-9 and TRBJ2-3; weak D call: TRBD1 (5 bases). The V gene lost 2 bases and the J gene lost 6 bases, with 15 bases spanning the gap. Looked up from germline, CDR1 is SEHNR and CDR2 is FQNEAQ (reference sequence). This CDR3 region has 15 residues. The chain's CDR3 is CASSLLRGSGDTQYF. CDR3 sequence (DNA): TGTGCCAGCAGCTTACTTAGGGGAAGTGGGGATACGCAGTATTTT.

This clone was counted a single time. The chain joins TRBV5-1 to TRBJ1-5; D perhaps matches TRBD1 (6 bases). This CDR3 has 15 residues. Trimming left V 0 bases short and J 6 bases short, with 13 bases between. Germline-derived CDR1 and CDR2 are SGHRS and YFSETQ. The CDR3 loop reads CASSLDTGPPQPQHF. The CDR3 DNA is TGCGCCAGCAGCTTGGATACAGGGCCCCCTCAGCCCCAGCATTTT.

This chain connects TRBV15 to TRBJ2-5, with D unresolved. The CDR3 spans 12 residues. The V gene's germline CDR1 is LNHNV and CDR2 YYDKDF (reference sequence). V dropped 6 bases and J dropped 5 bases, with 10 bases sitting between them. CDR3 sequence (DNA): TGTGCCACCAGTCCCGATTCTGAGACCCAGTACTTC. Amino acid sequence: CATSPDSETQYF.

This chain connects TRBV5-1 to TRBJ2-3, with 13 positions matching TRBD2. Germline V CDR1 and CDR2: SGHRS, YFSETQ. V trimming: 4 bases; J trimming: 1 base; junction bases outside the gene matches: 3. The CDR3 has 16 residues. CDR3 protein: CASSHGTSGGTDTQYF. The CDR3 DNA reads TGCGCCAGCAGCCATGGGACTAGCGGGGGCACAGATACGCAGTATTTT. The entire variable domain, with the rest obtained from reference TRBV5-1 and TRBJ2-3, is as follows: KAGVTQTPRYLIKTRGQQVTLSCSPISGHRSVSWYQQTPGQGLQFLFEYFSETQRNKGNFPGRFSGRQFSNSRSEMNVSTLELGDSALYLCASSHGTSGGTDTQYFGPGTRLTVL.

The chain combines TRBV7-9 with TRBJ2-7, with 7 bases matching TRBD1. V lost 5 bases and J lost 0; bases outside the gene matches: 7. Germline V lookup: CDR1 SEHNR, CDR2 FQNEAQ (reference sequence). There are 15 residues in the CDR3. CDR3 DNA: TGTGCCAGCAGCCGAGGGGGCCGGAGCTCCTACGAGCAGTACTTC. Amino acids: CASSRGGRSSYEQYF.

Only a few counts were recorded for this clone. Other nucleotide sequences in the sample specify the same CDR3. The gene calls are TRBV20-1 and TRBJ1-1; weak D call: TRBD1 (5 bases). V gave up 6 bases and J gave up 8 bases, with 10 bases separating them. CDR3 length: 10 residues. Germline V gives CDR1 DFQATT, CDR2 SNEGSKA (reference sequence). This CDR3 reads CSASRDEAFF. CDR3 nucleotides: TGCAGTGCCTCCCGGGACGAAGCTTTCTTT.

This rearrangement joins TRBV6-5 to TRBJ1-1; perhaps TRBD1 as D (5 bases). Germline CDR1 reads MNHEY; CDR2 reads SVGAGI. The CDR3 length is 14 residues. The V end was cut by 4 bases, the J end by 8 bases, with 17 bases between. Written as DNA, the CDR3 is TGTGCCAGCAGTTCCACGGGACTTCTTACCGAAGCTTTCTTT. This translates into CASSSTGLLTEAFF.

J is TRBJ2-1 and V is TRBV5-1, with 9 nucleotides matching TRBD2. Germline V gene lookup returns CDR1 SGHRS and CDR2 YFSETQ. This CDR3 spans 14 amino acids. V lost 5 bases to trimming and J lost 8 bases; unmatched junction nucleotides: 8. The CDR3 nucleotides read TGCGCCAGCAGACAAACCGGGACTAGCCATGAGCAGTTCTTC. It codes for CASRQTGTSHEQFF.

V usage is TRBV19 and J usage is TRBJ2-5; 9 bases align to TRBD2. The CDR3 consists of 16 residues. CDR1 is LNHDA, CDR2 SQIVND, per germline (reference sequence). V was pared by 6 bases and J by 1 base, with 9 bases of the junction left unmatched. CDR3 protein: CASRGTGTSSQETQYF. Written as DNA, the CDR3 is TGTGCCAGTAGAGGTACAGGGACTAGCAGCCAAGAGACCCAGTACTTC.

The genes are TRBV5-1 and TRBJ2-1, with D uncertain. CDR3 length equals 14 residues. Germline assignment: CDR1 SGHRS and CDR2 YFSETQ. The V end lost 0 bases, the J end lost 6 bases, and 10 bases lay between the germline ends. CDR3 DNA: TGCGCCAGCAGCTTGGCTCCGGACCCCAATGAGCAGTTCTTC. Its protein product is CASSLAPDPNEQFF.

This clone has a single count. The chain employs TRBV2 and TRBJ2-3; the D gene is possibly TRBD2 (5 bases). V was clipped by 2 bases and J by 12 bases, with 9 bases between them. The CDR3 extends over 11 amino acids. Germline V CDR1 and CDR2: SNHLY, FYNNEI. CDR3 sequence (DNA): TGTGCCAGCAGTGAACTGCGGGCCCAGTATTTT. This gives the protein CASSELRAQYF.

The rearrangement joins TRBV10-2 to TRBJ2-7; a possible D gene is TRBD1 (6 bases). The germline gives CDR1 WSHSY, CDR2 SAAADI. CDR3 length equals 14 residues. Trimming left V 5 bases short and J 0 bases short, with 11 bases between. The CDR3 here is CASSLAGDSYEQYF. The DNA of the CDR3 is TGCGCCAGCAGTCTCGCAGGGGACTCCTACGAGCAGTACTTC.

The V gene is TRBV5-1, the J gene TRBJ2-5, with 7 bases that match TRBD2. The V and J ends lost 0 bases and 5 bases, in that order; junction bases with no gene match: 10. The CDR3 is 16 residues long. Germline CDR1 reads SGHRS; CDR2 reads YFSETQ. CDR3 bases: TGCGCCAGCAGCTTGGAAGGCGGCGGGAGTCGGGAGACCCAGTACTTC. Encoded protein: CASSLEGGGSRETQYF.

The chain recombines TRBV9 with TRBJ2-7; TRBD2 matches at 9 bases. This CDR3 contains 14 residues. The V gene's germline CDR1 is SGDLS and CDR2 YYNGEE. V gave up 3 bases and J gave up 5 bases; unmatched junction bases: 6. The CDR3, as DNA: TGTGCCAGCAGCGAAAGCGGGAGGACCAACGAGCAGTACTTC. Its translation: CASSESGRTNEQYF.

V gene TRBV12-5 combines with J gene TRBJ2-5; TRBD2 matches at 14 bases. The CDR3 length is 15 residues. In germline, CDR1 is LGHNT, CDR2 FRNRAP. With V trimmed by 5 bases and J by 3 bases, 2 bases remained unmatched. DNA for the CDR3: TGTGCTAGTGGTGAGGGACTAGCGGGAGAAGAGACCCAGTACTTC. It encodes CASGEGLAGEETQYF.

The J gene is TRBJ1-4, the V gene TRBV4-3; the D is unclear. CDR3 length equals 14 residues. CDR1 is LGHNA and CDR2 is YSLEER in the germline V gene. Trimming took 0 bases from V and 8 from J, leaving 10 bases between them. The CDR3 region is CASSQDPGSEKLFF. CDR3 coding DNA: TGCGCCAGCAGCCAAGATCCAGGTTCAGAAAAACTGTTTTTT.

The genes are TRBV27 and TRBJ2-2, with TRBD2 identical over 12 bases. The J segment lost 4 bases and the V segment lost 6 bases, leaving 6 bases of the junction unmatched. The CDR3 runs 16 residues. Germline CDR1 MNHEY, CDR2 SMNVEV (reference sequence). CDR3 DNA: TGTGCCAGCAGACCTCTAGCGGGAGGGGGCACCGGGGAGCTGTTTTTT. Residues: CASRPLAGGGTGELFF.

This chain links TRBV5-1 with TRBJ1-1; possibly TRBD1 for D (6 bases). The CDR3 runs 14 residues. Deletions cut 5 bases from V and 1 base from J, with 12 bases between. Per germline, CDR1 SGHRS and CDR2 YFSETQ. The CDR3 DNA reads TGCGCCAGCAGACAACAGGGCACGAACACTGAAGCTTTCTTT. Its protein is CASRQQGTNTEAFF.